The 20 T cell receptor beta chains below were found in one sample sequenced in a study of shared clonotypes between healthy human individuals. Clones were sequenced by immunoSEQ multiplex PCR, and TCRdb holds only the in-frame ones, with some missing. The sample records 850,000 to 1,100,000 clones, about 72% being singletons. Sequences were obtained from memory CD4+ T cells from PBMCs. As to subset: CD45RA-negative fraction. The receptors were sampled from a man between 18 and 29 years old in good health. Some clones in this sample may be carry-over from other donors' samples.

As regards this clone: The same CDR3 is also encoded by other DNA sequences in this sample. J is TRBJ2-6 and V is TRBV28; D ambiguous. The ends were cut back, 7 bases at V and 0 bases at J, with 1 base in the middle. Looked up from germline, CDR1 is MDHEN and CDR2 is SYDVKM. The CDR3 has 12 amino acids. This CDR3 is CASNSGANVLTF. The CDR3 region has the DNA TGTGCCAGCAACTCTGGGGCCAACGTCCTGACTTTC.

The CDR3 protein is CASSQDRRGRDQPQHF. The CDR3 coding sequence is TGTGCCAGCAGCCAAGATAGGCGCGGGAGGGATCAGCCCCAGCATTTT. V usage is TRBV14 and J usage is TRBJ1-5; no firm D call. V was cut by 0 bases and J by 5 bases, with 14 bases left in between. Germline loops: CDR1 SGHDN, CDR2 FVKESK. This CDR3 contains 16 residues. The entire variable domain, with the rest obtained from reference TRBV14 and TRBJ1-5, is as follows: EAGVTQFPSHSVIEKGQTVTLRCDPISGHDNLYWYRRVMGKEIKFLLHFVKESKQDESGMPNNRFLAERTGGTYSTLKVQPAELEDSGVYFCASSQDRRGRDQPQHFGDGTRLSIL.

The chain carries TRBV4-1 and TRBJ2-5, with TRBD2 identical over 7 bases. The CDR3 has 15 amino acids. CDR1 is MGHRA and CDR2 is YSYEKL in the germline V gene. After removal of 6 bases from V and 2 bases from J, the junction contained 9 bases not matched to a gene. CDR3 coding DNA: TGCGCCAGCAGTCTACAGACGGGAGGACAAGAGACCCAGTACTTC. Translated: CASSLQTGGQETQYF.

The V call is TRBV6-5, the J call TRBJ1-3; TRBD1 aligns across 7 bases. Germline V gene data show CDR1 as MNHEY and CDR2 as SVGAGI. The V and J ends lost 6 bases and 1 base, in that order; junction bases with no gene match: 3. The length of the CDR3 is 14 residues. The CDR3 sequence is CASRGGFSGNTIYF. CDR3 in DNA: TGTGCCAGCAGAGGGGGCTTTTCTGGAAACACCATATATTTT.

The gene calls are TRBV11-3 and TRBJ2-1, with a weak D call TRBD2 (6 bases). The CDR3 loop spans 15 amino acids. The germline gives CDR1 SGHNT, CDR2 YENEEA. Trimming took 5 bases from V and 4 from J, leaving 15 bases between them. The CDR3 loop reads CASSPDGGSYNEQFF. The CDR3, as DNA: TGTGCCAGCAGCCCCGACGGAGGGAGTTACAATGAGCAGTTCTTC.

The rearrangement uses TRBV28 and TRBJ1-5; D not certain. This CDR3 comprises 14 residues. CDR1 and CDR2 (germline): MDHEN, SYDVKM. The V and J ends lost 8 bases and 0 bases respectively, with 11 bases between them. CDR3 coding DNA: TGTGCCAGCGGGAAGGATACTAGCAATCAGCCCCAGCATTTT. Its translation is CASGKDTSNQPQHF.

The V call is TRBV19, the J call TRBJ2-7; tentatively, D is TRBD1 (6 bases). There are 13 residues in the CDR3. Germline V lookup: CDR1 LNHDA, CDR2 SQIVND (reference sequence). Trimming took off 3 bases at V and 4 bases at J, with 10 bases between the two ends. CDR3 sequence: CASSIFQGYEQYF. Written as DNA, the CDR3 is TGTGCCAGTAGTATCTTTCAGGGGTACGAGCAGTACTTC.

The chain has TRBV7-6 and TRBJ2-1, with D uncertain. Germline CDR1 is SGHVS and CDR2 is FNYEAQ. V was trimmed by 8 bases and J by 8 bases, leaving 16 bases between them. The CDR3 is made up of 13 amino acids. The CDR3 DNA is TGTGCCAGCGGGTACCGTGCGAGGCATGAGCAGTTCTTC. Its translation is CASGYRARHEQFF.

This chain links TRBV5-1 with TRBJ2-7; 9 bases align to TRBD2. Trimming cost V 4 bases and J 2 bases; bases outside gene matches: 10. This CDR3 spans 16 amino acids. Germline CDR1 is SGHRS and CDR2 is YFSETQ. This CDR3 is CASSPGALAGTYEQYF. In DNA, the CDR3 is TGCGCCAGCAGCCCGGGAGCCCTAGCGGGGACCTACGAGCAGTACTTC.

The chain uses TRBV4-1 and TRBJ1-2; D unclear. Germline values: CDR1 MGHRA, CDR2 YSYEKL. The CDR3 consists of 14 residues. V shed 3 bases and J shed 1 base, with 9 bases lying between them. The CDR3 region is CASSQAGRNYGYTF. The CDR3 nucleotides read TGCGCCAGCAGCCAGGCAGGACGTAACTATGGCTACACCTTC.

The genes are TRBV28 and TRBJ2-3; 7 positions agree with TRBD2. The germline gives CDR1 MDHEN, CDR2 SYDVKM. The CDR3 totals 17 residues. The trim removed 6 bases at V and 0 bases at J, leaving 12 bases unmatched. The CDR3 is CASSPGGAGPSTDTQYF. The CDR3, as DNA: TGTGCCAGCAGCCCGGGAGGAGCGGGACCTAGCACAGATACGCAGTATTTT.

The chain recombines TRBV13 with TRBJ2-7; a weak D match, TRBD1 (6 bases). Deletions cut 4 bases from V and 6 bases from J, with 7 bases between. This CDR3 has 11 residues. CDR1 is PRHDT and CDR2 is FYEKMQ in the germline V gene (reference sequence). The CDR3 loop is CASSSTGEQYF. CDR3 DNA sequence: TGTGCCAGCAGCTCGACAGGCGAGCAGTACTTC.

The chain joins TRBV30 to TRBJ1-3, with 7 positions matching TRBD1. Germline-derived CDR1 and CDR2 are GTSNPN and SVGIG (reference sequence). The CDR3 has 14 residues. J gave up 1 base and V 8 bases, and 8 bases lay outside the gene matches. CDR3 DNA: TGTGCCCGTCAGGGGGGTGGTTCTGGAAACACCATATATTTT. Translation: CARQGGGSGNTIYF. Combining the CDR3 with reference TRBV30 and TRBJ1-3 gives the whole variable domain SQTIHQWPATLVQPVGSPLSLECTVEGTSNPNLYWYRQAAGRGLQLLFYSVGIGQISSEVPQNLSASRPQDRQFILSSKKLLLSDSGFYLCARQGGGSGNTIYFGEGSWLTVV.

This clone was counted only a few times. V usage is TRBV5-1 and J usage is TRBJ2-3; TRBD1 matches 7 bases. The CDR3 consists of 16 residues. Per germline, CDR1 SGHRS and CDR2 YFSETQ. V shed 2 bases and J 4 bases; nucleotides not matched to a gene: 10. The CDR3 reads CASSLLGTDQADTQYF. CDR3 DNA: TGCGCCAGCAGCTTACTCGGGACAGACCAAGCAGATACGCAGTATTTT.

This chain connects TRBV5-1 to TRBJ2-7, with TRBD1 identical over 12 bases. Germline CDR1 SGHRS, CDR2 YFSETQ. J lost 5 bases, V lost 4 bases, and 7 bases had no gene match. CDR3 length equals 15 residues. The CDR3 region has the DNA TGCGCCAGCAGCACGGCGGGACAGGGGGCCAACGAGCAGTACTTC. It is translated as CASSTAGQGANEQYF.

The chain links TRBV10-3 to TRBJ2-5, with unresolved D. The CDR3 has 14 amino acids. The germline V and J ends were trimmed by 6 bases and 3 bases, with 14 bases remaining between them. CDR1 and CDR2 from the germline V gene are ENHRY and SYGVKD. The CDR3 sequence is CAISRRPTEETQYF. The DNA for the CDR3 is TGTGCCATCAGCCGGCGACCTACCGAAGAGACCCAGTACTTC.

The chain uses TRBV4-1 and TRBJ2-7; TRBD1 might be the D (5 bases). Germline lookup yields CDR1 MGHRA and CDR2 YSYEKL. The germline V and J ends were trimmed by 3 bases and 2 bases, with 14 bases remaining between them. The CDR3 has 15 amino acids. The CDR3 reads CASSHQQGSAYEQYF. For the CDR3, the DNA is TGCGCCAGCAGCCACCAGCAGGGATCGGCCTACGAGCAGTACTTC.

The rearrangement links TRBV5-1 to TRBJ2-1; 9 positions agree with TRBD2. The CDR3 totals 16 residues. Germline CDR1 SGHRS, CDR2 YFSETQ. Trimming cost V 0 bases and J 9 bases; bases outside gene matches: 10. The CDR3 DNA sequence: TGCGCCAGCAGCTTGGATAGCGGGAGCGGACGCGGTGAGCAGTTCTTC. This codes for CASSLDSGSGRGEQFF.

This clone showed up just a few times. The chain's CDR3 is CASSQVGLAGINEQFF. For the CDR3, the DNA is TGCGCCAGCAGCCAAGTAGGACTAGCGGGAATAAATGAGCAGTTCTTC. V gene TRBV4-1 combines with J gene TRBJ2-1; 12 positions agree with TRBD2. Germline V gene data show CDR1 as MGHRA and CDR2 as YSYEKL. CDR3 length: 16 residues. V lost 1 base to trimming and J lost 7 bases; unmatched junction nucleotides: 5.

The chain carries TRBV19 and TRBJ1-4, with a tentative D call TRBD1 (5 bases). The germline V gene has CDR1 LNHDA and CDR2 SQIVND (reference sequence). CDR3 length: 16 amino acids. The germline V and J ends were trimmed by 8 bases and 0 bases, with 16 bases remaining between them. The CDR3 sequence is CASGTVRLATNEKLFF. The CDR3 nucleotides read TGTGCCAGTGGGACCGTCCGCCTTGCAACTAATGAAAAACTGTTTTTT.